This TCR beta chain was documented in a study of T cells in narcolepsy. This clone appeared a few times. Its specificity is unknown. Points from the study as a whole: Same-patient CSF and blood CD4+ T cell clonotypes included HCRT-specific and TRIB2-specific autoreactive ones. Reportedly, autoreactive clonotypes were serially detected in patients' blood but not controls'.

The CDR3 runs 13 residues. The V end was cut by 6 bases, the J end by 4 bases, with 9 bases between. The germline CDR1 and CDR2 sequences are MNHNS and SASEGT. Libraries were prepared by immunoSEQ multiplex PCR; TCRdb keeps only in-frame clonotypes and omits some of them. The sample includes some 24,000 clones, approximately 85% of them seen just once. The chain links TRBV6-1 to TRBJ2-2; no reliable D call. The clonotype comes from a human donor with narcolepsy. Source material: CD45RA- memory CD4+ T cells from PBMCs. CDR3 coding DNA: TGTGCCAGCAGCACCTATGGCACCGGGGAGCTGTTTTTT. Amino acids: CASSTYGTGELFF.